Listed below are T cell receptor beta chains from one sample, sequenced in a study of molecular identifiers for immune sequencing clone quantification. A single record per CDR3 protein comes from TCRdb applying MiXCR to the PCR reads. Of more than 300,000 distinct CDR3 sequences listed, about a fifth were seen once; the top ten hold 0.7% to 0.9%. Sequencing used naive CD8+ T cells from blood, with Jurkat cell RNA spiked in. The receptors were sampled from a human donor in good health. Some libraries in this study had Jurkat cell RNA spiked in. The CDR3 runs from the conserved cysteine through the conserved F or W. Each record gives: V gene, D gene, J gene, clone size, CDR3 protein, CDR3 DNA. The D gene is left open where the match is weak. Clone sizes are given selectively: once, few, many, or a class where the clone is expanded.

V gene: TRBV4-1
D gene: .
J gene: TRBJ1-1
clone size: many
CDR3 protein: CASSQVGGRVTEAFF
CDR3 DNA: TGCGCCAGCAGCCAAGTGGGGGGAAGGGTCACTGAAGCTTTCTTT

V gene: TRBV11-2
D gene: .
J gene: TRBJ1-1
clone size: many
CDR3 protein: CASSFSGNTEAFF
CDR3 DNA: TGTGCCAGCAGCTTCTCCGGGAACACTGAAGCTTTCTTT

V gene: TRBV4-3
D gene: TRBD1
J gene: TRBJ1-4
clone size: many
CDR3 protein: CASSQDGTGVEKLFF
CDR3 DNA: TGCGCCAGCAGCCAAGATGGGACAGGGGTTGAAAAACTGTTTTTT

V gene: TRBV5-5
D gene: TRBD1
J gene: TRBJ1-2
clone size: many
CDR3 protein: CASSSQGLYGYTF
CDR3 DNA: TGTGCCAGCAGCTCACAGGGGCTCTATGGCTACACCTTC

V gene: TRBV5-5
D gene: .
J gene: TRBJ2-2
clone size: few
CDR3 protein: CAAGTRNTGELFF
CDR3 DNA: TGTGCAGCCGGGACAAGGAACACCGGGGAGCTGTTTTTT

V gene: TRBV3-1
D gene: .
J gene: TRBJ1-6
clone size: few
CDR3 protein: CASSQVGVGGSPLHF
CDR3 DNA: TGTGCCAGCAGCCAAGTTGGGGTCGGCGGTTCACCCCTCCACTTT

V gene: TRBV6-2/TRBV6-3
D gene: TRBD1
J gene: TRBJ2-5
clone size: few
CDR3 protein: CASRQGAEETQYF
CDR3 DNA: TGTGCCAGCAGACAGGGGGCAGAAGAGACCCAGTACTTC

V gene: TRBV9
D gene: .
J gene: TRBJ1-3
clone size: many
CDR3 protein: CASSASSGNTIYF
CDR3 DNA: TGTGCCAGCAGCGCGAGCTCTGGAAACACCATATATTTT

V gene: TRBV4-3
D gene: .
J gene: TRBJ2-1
clone size: .
CDR3 protein: CASSPPKGLGSSYNEQFF
CDR3 DNA: TGCGCCAGCAGCCCACCAAAAGGACTGGGGAGCTCCTACAATGAGCAGTTCTTC

V gene: TRBV28
D gene: .
J gene: TRBJ1-5
clone size: many
CDR3 protein: CASNLIHSNQPQHF
CDR3 DNA: TGTGCCAGCAACCTCATCCATAGCAATCAGCCCCAGCATTTT

V gene: TRBV4-1
D gene: .
J gene: TRBJ1-5
clone size: .
CDR3 protein: CASSLGFEMSNQSQHF
CDR3 DNA: TGCGCCAGCAGCCTTGGGTTTGAGATGAGCAATCAGTCCCAACATTTT

V gene: TRBV7-6
D gene: .
J gene: TRBJ1-1
clone size: many
CDR3 protein: CASSTGTEAFF
CDR3 DNA: TGTGCCAGCAGTACGGGCACTGAAGCTTTCTTT

V gene: TRBV28
D gene: TRBD2
J gene: TRBJ2-7
clone size: .
CDR3 protein: CASSSISLAGGTHEQYF
CDR3 DNA: TGTGCCAGCAGTTCCATCTCACTAGCGGGAGGGACCCACGAGCAGTACTTC

V gene: TRBV25-1
D gene: TRBD1
J gene: TRBJ1-1
clone size: many
CDR3 protein: CASSPGGTAKNTEAFF
CDR3 DNA: TGTGCCAGCAGTCCCGGGGGGACAGCGAAGAACACTGAAGCTTTCTTT

V gene: TRBV7-9
D gene: TRBD1
J gene: TRBJ2-7
clone size: many
CDR3 protein: CASSLVGTGNVNEQYF
CDR3 DNA: TGTGCCAGCAGCTTAGTGGGGACAGGAAACGTCAACGAGCAGTACTTC

V gene: TRBV27
D gene: .
J gene: TRBJ2-7
clone size: many
CDR3 protein: CASGLSGVEQYF
CDR3 DNA: TGTGCCAGCGGACTATCAGGGGTCGAGCAGTACTTC

V gene: TRBV7-6
D gene: TRBD2
J gene: TRBJ2-3
clone size: many
CDR3 protein: CASIRYSGKADTQYF
CDR3 DNA: TGTGCCAGCATTCGATATAGCGGGAAAGCAGATACGCAGTATTTT

V gene: TRBV6-2/TRBV6-3
D gene: TRBD1
J gene: TRBJ2-7
clone size: .
CDR3 protein: CASSYSPGTGRREQYF
CDR3 DNA: TGTGCCAGCAGTTACTCGCCCGGGACAGGGAGGCGCGAGCAGTACTTC

V gene: TRBV7-9
D gene: TRBD2
J gene: TRBJ2-7
clone size: many
CDR3 protein: CASTAVGSGGAYEQYF
CDR3 DNA: TGTGCCAGCACCGCCGTAGGAAGCGGGGGGGCTTACGAGCAGTACTTC

V gene: TRBV7-9
D gene: .
J gene: TRBJ2-3
clone size: many
CDR3 protein: CASSLFRGPPDTQYF
CDR3 DNA: TGTGCCAGCAGCTTATTCCGCGGCCCCCCGGATACGCAGTATTTT

V gene: TRBV13
D gene: TRBD1
J gene: TRBJ2-7
clone size: many
CDR3 protein: CASSSRGTGYEQYF
CDR3 DNA: TGTGCCAGCAGCTCCAGGGGGACGGGCTACGAGCAGTACTTC

V gene: TRBV19
D gene: TRBD1
J gene: TRBJ2-7
clone size: many
CDR3 protein: CASSYRDRPYEQYF
CDR3 DNA: TGTGCCAGTAGTTACCGGGACAGACCCTACGAGCAGTACTTC

V gene: TRBV4-1
D gene: .
J gene: TRBJ2-7
clone size: many
CDR3 protein: CASSQNSYEQYF
CDR3 DNA: TGCGCCAGCAGCCAGAACAGCTACGAGCAGTACTTC

V gene: TRBV6-2/TRBV6-3
D gene: TRBD1
J gene: TRBJ1-5
clone size: many
CDR3 protein: CASSYGDRIHQPQHF
CDR3 DNA: TGTGCCAGCAGTTATGGGGACAGGATCCATCAGCCCCAGCATTTT

V gene: TRBV5-8
D gene: .
J gene: TRBJ1-6
clone size: many
CDR3 protein: CASTFLPGSSYNSPLHF
CDR3 DNA: TGTGCCAGCACGTTCCTTCCGGGAAGCTCCTATAATTCACCCCTCCACTTT

V gene: TRBV4-1
D gene: TRBD1
J gene: TRBJ2-4
clone size: many
CDR3 protein: CASSFRQGSAKNIQYF
CDR3 DNA: TGCGCCAGCAGCTTTAGACAGGGATCAGCCAAAAACATTCAGTACTTC

V gene: TRBV27
D gene: .
J gene: TRBJ2-7
clone size: .
CDR3 protein: CASSFGRPGYEQYF
CDR3 DNA: TGTGCCAGCAGTTTCGGCAGGCCTGGGTACGAGCAGTACTTC

V gene: TRBV20-1
D gene: TRBD2
J gene: TRBJ2-7
clone size: many
CDR3 protein: CSARDPPSGRSYEQYF
CDR3 DNA: TGCAGTGCTAGAGACCCCCCTAGCGGGCGCTCCTACGAGCAGTACTTC

V gene: TRBV6-2/TRBV6-3
D gene: .
J gene: TRBJ1-6
clone size: .
CDR3 protein: CASIKPGHGNSPLHF
CDR3 DNA: TGTGCCAGCATCAAACCGGGACATGGTAATTCACCCCTCCACTTT

V gene: TRBV4-1
D gene: .
J gene: TRBJ1-5
clone size: many
CDR3 protein: CASSQSGLSNQPQHF
CDR3 DNA: TGCGCCAGCAGCCAATCGGGACTTTCCAATCAGCCCCAGCATTTT

V gene: TRBV19
D gene: TRBD2
J gene: TRBJ2-7
clone size: many
CDR3 protein: CASSIGTSGIYEQYF
CDR3 DNA: TGTGCCAGTAGTATAGGGACTAGCGGGATCTACGAGCAGTACTTC

V gene: TRBV28
D gene: TRBD2
J gene: TRBJ2-3
clone size: many
CDR3 protein: CASSPAAGARDTQYF
CDR3 DNA: TGTGCCAGCAGCCCCGCAGCGGGGGCGCGGGATACGCAGTATTTT

V gene: TRBV28
D gene: .
J gene: TRBJ2-7
clone size: .
CDR3 protein: CASSFAGYREQYF
CDR3 DNA: TGTGCCAGCAGTTTTGCGGGATATCGCGAGCAGTACTTC

V gene: TRBV29-1
D gene: .
J gene: TRBJ2-7
clone size: many
CDR3 protein: CSVVSPTREQYF
CDR3 DNA: TGCAGCGTTGTGTCCCCTACCCGGGAGCAGTACTTC

V gene: TRBV7-6
D gene: .
J gene: TRBJ1-1
clone size: many
CDR3 protein: CASSLRAGGDTEAFF
CDR3 DNA: TGTGCCAGCAGCCTGAGGGCGGGGGGTGACACTGAAGCTTTCTTT

V gene: TRBV6-1
D gene: TRBD1
J gene: TRBJ2-6
clone size: many
CDR3 protein: CASSENRGTGANVLTF
CDR3 DNA: TGTGCCAGCAGTGAAAACAGGGGGACAGGGGCCAACGTCCTGACTTTC

V gene: TRBV9
D gene: .
J gene: TRBJ2-2
clone size: many
CDR3 protein: CASSVTGTSYTGELFF
CDR3 DNA: TGTGCCAGCAGCGTGACCGGGACCTCCTACACCGGGGAGCTGTTTTTT

V gene: TRBV27
D gene: .
J gene: TRBJ2-3
clone size: few
CDR3 protein: CASTREGGFTDTQYF
CDR3 DNA: TGTGCCAGCACGCGGGAAGGGGGTTTCACAGATACGCAGTATTTT

V gene: TRBV12-3/TRBV12-4
D gene: .
J gene: TRBJ2-3
clone size: .
CDR3 protein: CASSPYWTDTQYF
CDR3 DNA: TGTGCCAGCAGTCCCTATTGGACAGATACGCAGTATTTT

V gene: TRBV29-1
D gene: .
J gene: TRBJ2-1
clone size: few
CDR3 protein: CSVDPYNRENEQFF
CDR3 DNA: TGCAGCGTGGACCCTTATAACAGGGAGAATGAGCAGTTCTTC

V gene: TRBV19
D gene: .
J gene: TRBJ2-7
clone size: many
CDR3 protein: CASTGGYEQYF
CDR3 DNA: TGTGCCAGTACTGGGGGATACGAGCAGTACTTC

V gene: TRBV6-2/TRBV6-3
D gene: TRBD1
J gene: TRBJ2-7
clone size: many
CDR3 protein: CASTGTENYEQYF
CDR3 DNA: TGTGCCAGCACTGGGACAGAGAACTACGAGCAGTACTTC

V gene: TRBV6-5
D gene: .
J gene: TRBJ2-6
clone size: many
CDR3 protein: CASRPAWGREDPGANVLTF
CDR3 DNA: TGTGCCAGCAGACCTGCTTGGGGGCGCGAGGATCCTGGGGCCAACGTCCTGACTTTC

V gene: TRBV4-3
D gene: .
J gene: TRBJ1-1
clone size: many
CDR3 protein: CASSLSHVDTEAFF
CDR3 DNA: TGCGCCAGCAGCCTCTCCCACGTGGACACTGAAGCTTTCTTT

V gene: TRBV7-9
D gene: .
J gene: TRBJ2-5
clone size: many
CDR3 protein: CASSLGSSDQETQYF
CDR3 DNA: TGTGCCAGCAGCTTAGGATCGTCAGACCAAGAGACCCAGTACTTC

V gene: TRBV4-3
D gene: .
J gene: TRBJ1-1
clone size: many
CDR3 protein: CASNENPLGLNTEAFF
CDR3 DNA: TGCGCCAGCAACGAGAACCCCTTGGGGCTGAACACTGAAGCTTTCTTT